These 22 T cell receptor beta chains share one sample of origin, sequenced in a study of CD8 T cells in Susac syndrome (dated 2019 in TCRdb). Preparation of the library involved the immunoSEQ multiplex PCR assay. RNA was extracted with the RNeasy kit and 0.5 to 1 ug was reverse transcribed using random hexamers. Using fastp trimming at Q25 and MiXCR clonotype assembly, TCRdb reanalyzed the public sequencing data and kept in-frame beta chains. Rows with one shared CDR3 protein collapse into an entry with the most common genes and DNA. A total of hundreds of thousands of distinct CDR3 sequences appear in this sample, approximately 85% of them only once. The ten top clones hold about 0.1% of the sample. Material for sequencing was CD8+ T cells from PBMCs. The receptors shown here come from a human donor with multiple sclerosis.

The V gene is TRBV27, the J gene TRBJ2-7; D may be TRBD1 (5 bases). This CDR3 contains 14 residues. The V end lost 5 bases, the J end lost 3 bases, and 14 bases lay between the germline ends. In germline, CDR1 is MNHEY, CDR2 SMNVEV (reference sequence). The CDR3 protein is CASSPTERGYEQYF. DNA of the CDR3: TGTGCCAGCAGTCCCACCGAAAGGGGCTACGAGCAGTACTTC.

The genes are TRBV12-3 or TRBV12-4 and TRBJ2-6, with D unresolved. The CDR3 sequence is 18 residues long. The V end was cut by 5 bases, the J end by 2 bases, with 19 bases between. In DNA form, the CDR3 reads TGTGCCAGCAGTGGCCACCTAACCGTGGGCACTGGGGCCAACGTCCTGACTTTC. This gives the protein CASSGHLTVGTGANVLTF.

The DNA for the CDR3 is TGCGCCAGCAGCCAAGATGTAATCCCCCCGGGGACAGGGGGGTACGAGCAGTACTTC. Translating gives CASSQDVIPPGTGGYEQYF. This chain connects TRBV4-1 to TRBJ2-7, with 11 bases fitting TRBD1. Trimming took 0 bases from V and 4 from J; bases not matched to a gene: 14. The CDR3 totals 19 residues. Germline V gene sequence: CDR1 MGHRA, CDR2 YSYEKL.

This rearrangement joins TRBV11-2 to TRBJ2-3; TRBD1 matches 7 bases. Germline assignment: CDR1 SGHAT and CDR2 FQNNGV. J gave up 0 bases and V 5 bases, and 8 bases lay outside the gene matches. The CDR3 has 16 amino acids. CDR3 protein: CASSQGQTPSTDTQYF. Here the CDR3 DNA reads TGTGCCAGCAGCCAGGGACAGACCCCTAGCACAGATACGCAGTATTTT. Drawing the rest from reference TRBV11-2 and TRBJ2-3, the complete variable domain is EAGVAQSPRYKIIEKRQSVAFWCNPISGHATLYWYQQILGQGPKLLIQFQNNGVVDDSQLPKDRFSAERLKGVDSTLKIQPAKLEDSAVYLCASSQGQTPSTDTQYFGPGTRLTVL.

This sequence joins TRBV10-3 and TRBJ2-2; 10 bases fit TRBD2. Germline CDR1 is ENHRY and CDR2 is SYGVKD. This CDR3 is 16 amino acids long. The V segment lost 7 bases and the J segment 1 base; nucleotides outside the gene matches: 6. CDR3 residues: CAIMATSGENTGELFF. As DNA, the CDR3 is TGTGCCATCATGGCAACTAGCGGGGAGAACACCGGGGAGCTGTTTTTT.

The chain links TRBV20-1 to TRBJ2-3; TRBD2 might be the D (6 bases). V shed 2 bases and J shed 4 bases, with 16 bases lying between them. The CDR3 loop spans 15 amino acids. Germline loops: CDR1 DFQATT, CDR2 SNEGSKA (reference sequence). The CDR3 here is CSARRWLANPDTQYF. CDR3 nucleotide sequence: TGCAGTGCTAGAAGGTGGCTAGCGAACCCAGATACGCAGTATTTT.

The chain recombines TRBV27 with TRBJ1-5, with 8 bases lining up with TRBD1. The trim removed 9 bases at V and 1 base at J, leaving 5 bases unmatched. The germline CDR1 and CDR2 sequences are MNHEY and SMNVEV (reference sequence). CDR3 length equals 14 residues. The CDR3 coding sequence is TGTGCCAGTCGGACAGGGATCAGCAATCAGCCCCAGCATTTT. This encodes CASRTGISNQPQHF.

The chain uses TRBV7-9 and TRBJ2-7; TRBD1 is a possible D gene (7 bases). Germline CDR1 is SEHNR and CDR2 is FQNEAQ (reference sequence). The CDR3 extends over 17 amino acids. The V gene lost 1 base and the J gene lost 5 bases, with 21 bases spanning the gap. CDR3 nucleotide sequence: TGTGCCAGCAGCTTAGATGGGCAGGGGGGCCCCCTCGACGAGCAGTACTTC. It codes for CASSLDGQGGPLDEQYF.

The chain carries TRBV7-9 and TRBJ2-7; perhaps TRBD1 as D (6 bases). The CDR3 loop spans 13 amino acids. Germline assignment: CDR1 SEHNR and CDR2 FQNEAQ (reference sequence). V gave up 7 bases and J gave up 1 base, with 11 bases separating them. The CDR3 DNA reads TGTGCCAGCATGAAACAGGGTTCCTACGAGCAGTACTTC. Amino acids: CASMKQGSYEQYF.

The CDR3 sequence: CASSYSGREQYF. The CDR3 nucleotides are TGTGCCAGCAGTTACTCGGGGCGGGAGCAGTACTTC. The rearrangement uses TRBV6-5 and TRBJ2-7; D is possibly TRBD1 (5 bases). V was shortened by 0 bases and J by 7 bases, with 7 bases between the two germline ends. The CDR3 is made up of 12 amino acids. The germline gives CDR1 MNHEY, CDR2 SVGAGI.

CDR3 sequence (DNA): TGCAGCGTTGGAACAAACAATGAGCAGTTCTTC. Translating it yields CSVGTNNEQFF. The chain couples TRBV29-1 to TRBJ2-1; D remains unclear. V was trimmed by 4 bases and J by 5 bases, leaving 6 bases between them. The length of the CDR3 is 11 residues. Germline values: CDR1 SQVTM, CDR2 ANQGSEA.

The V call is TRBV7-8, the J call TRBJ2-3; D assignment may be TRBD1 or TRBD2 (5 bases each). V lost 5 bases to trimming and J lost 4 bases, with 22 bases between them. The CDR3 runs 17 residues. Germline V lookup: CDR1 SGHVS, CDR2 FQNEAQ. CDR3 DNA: TGTGCCAGCAGCGTCGCCGGGACCCGACTCGCGGCAGATACGCAGTATTTT. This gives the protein CASSVAGTRLAADTQYF.

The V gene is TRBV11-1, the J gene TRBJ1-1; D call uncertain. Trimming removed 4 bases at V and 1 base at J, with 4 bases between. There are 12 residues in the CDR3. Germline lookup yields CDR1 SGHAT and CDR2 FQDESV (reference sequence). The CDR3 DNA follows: TGTGCCAGCAGCTACACGAACACTGAAGCTTTCTTT. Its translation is CASSYTNTEAFF.

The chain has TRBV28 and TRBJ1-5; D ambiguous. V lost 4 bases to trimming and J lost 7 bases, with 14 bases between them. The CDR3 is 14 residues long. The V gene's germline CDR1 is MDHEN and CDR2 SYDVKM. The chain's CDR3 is CASSSDTSRQPQHF. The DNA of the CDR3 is TGTGCCAGCAGTTCCGACACCTCTAGGCAGCCCCAGCATTTT.

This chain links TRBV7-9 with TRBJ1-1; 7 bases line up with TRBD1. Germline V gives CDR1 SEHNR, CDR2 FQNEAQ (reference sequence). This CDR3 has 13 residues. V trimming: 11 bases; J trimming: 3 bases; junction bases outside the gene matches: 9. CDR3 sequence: CAHKGAEDTEAFF. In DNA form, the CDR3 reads TGTGCCCACAAGGGGGCTGAAGACACTGAAGCTTTCTTT. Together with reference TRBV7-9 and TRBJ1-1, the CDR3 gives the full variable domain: DTGVSQNPRHKITKRGQNVTFRCDPISEHNRLYWYRQTLGQGPEFLTYFQNEAQLEKSRLLSDRFSAERPKGSFSTLEIQRTEQGDSAMYLCAHKGAEDTEAFFGQGTRLTVV.

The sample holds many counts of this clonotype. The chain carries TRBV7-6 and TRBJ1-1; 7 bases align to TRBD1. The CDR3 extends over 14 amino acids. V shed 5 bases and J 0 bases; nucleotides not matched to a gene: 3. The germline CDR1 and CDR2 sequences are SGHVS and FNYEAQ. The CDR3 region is CASSPGQLNTEAFF. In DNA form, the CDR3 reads TGTGCCAGCAGCCCGGGACAGTTGAACACTGAAGCTTTCTTT.

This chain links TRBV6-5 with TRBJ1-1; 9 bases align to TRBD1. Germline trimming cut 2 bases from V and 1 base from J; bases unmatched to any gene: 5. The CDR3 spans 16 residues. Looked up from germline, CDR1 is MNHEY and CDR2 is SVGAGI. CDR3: CASSYQTDRGNTEAFF. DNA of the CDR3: TGTGCCAGCAGTTACCAGACGGACAGGGGGAACACTGAAGCTTTCTTT.

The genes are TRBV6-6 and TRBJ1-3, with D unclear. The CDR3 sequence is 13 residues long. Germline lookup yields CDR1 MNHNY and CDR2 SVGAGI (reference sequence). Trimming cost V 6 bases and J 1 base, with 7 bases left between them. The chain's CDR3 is CASRQVSGNTIYF. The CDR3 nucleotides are TGTGCCAGCAGGCAGGTTTCTGGAAACACCATATATTTT.

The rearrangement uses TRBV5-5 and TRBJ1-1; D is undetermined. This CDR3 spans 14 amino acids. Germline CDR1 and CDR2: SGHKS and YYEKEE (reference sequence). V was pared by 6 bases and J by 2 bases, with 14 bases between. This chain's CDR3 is CASTVRPINTEAFF. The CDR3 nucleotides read TGTGCCAGCACCGTGAGACCGATAAACACTGAAGCTTTCTTT.

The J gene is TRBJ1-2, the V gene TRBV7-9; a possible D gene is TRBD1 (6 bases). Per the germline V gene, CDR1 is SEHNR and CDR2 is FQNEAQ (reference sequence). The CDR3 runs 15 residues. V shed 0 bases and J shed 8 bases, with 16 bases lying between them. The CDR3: CASSLAAEGELGYTF. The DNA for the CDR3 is TGTGCCAGCAGCTTAGCTGCCGAGGGGGAGCTAGGCTACACCTTC.

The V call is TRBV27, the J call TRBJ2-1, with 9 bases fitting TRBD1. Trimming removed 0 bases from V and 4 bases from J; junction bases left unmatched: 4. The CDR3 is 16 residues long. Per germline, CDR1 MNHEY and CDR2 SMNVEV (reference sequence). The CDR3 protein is CASSLSPTGGYNEQFF. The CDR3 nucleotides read TGTGCCAGCAGTTTATCGCCGACAGGGGGGTACAATGAGCAGTTCTTC.

Written as DNA, the CDR3 is TGTGCCAGCAGGCAGGGGGCAACTAATGAAAAACTGTTTTTT. Encoded protein: CASRQGATNEKLFF. The chain uses TRBV27 and TRBJ1-4, with 7 bases matching TRBD1. Trimming took 6 bases from V and 0 from J; bases not matched to a gene: 1. The CDR3 is made up of 14 amino acids. Germline CDR1 MNHEY, CDR2 SMNVEV (reference sequence).